Listed here are 18 T cell receptor beta chains from one sample, sequenced in a study of Ad26.COV2.S vaccination and SARS-CoV-2 variants (dated by TCRdb to about 2021). Preparation of the library involved the immunoSEQ multiplex PCR assay. TCRdb's version of the immuneACCESS table is confined to in-frame rearrangements and falls short of the full clone set. An unresolved V gene accounts for under half of the shortfall where checked; the remainder is of unknown origin. In all, the sample holds about 370,000 clones, and around 91% of those were seen once. The top ten clones comprise under 2% of the sample. Read against the paper, the sample's treatment or condition label means: roughly 20 received Ad26.COV2.S at low or high dose, single or two shots; roughly 5 received placebo; per-sample allocation not given. For vaccine and placebo recipients, repertoires were sequenced using samples collected on day 63 after the first injection.

The sample was peripheral blood, taken in a trial of Ad26.COV2.S vaccine versus placebo. The receptors were gathered from a person aged 18-65 years who received the Ad26.COV2.S COVID-19 vaccine or a placebo.

CDR3 loop: CASSADGDPLYEQYF. DNA of the CDR3: TGTGCCAGCAGCGCGGACGGGGACCCTCTCTACGAGCAGTACTTC. This sequence joins TRBV21-1 and TRBJ2-7. TRBV21-1 is a documented pseudogene. CDR3 size: 15 residues.

The rearrangement links TRBV2 to TRBJ2-3; D could derive from TRBD1 or TRBD2 (5 bases each). V lost 10 bases, J lost 2 bases, and 19 bases lay in between. The CDR3 has 15 residues. Germline-derived CDR1 and CDR2 are SNHLY and FYNNEI. The CDR3 region has the DNA TGTGCCAACCGACGCGAGGGGACGGACACAGATACGCAGTATTTT. Translation gives CANRREGTDTDTQYF.

This sequence joins TRBV14 and TRBJ2-2; D is unresolved. V was cut by 5 bases and J by 4 bases, with 11 bases left in between. This CDR3 is 14 amino acids long. Germline V lookup: CDR1 SGHDN, CDR2 FVKESK. In DNA form, the CDR3 reads TGTGCCAGCAGCTCCCGTAAGGGCACCGGGGAGCTGTTTTTT. It translates to CASSSRKGTGELFF.

This chain joins TRBV5-1 and TRBJ2-2; D is ambiguous. Trimming took 4 bases from V and 6 from J, leaving 7 bases between them. CDR3 length: 12 residues. Germline V gives CDR1 SGHRS, CDR2 YFSETQ. The CDR3 reads CASSSSAGELFF. For the CDR3, the DNA is TGCGCCAGCAGCAGTTCTGCCGGGGAGCTGTTTTTT. Using reference TRBV5-1 and TRBJ2-2 for the parts outside the CDR3, the full variable domain is KAGVTQTPRYLIKTRGQQVTLSCSPISGHRSVSWYQQTPGQGLQFLFEYFSETQRNKGNFPGRFSGRQFSNSRSEMNVSTLELGDSALYLCASSSSAGELFFGEGSRLTVL.

The chain is built from TRBV7-9 and TRBJ2-5; 11 bases fit TRBD1. CDR3 size: 15 residues. CDR1 is SEHNR and CDR2 is FQNEAQ in the germline V gene (reference sequence). V lost 5 bases to trimming and J lost 5 bases; unmatched junction nucleotides: 7. CDR3 in amino acids: CASSADRGRIETQYF. CDR3 DNA sequence: TGTGCCAGCAGCGCGGACAGGGGGCGCATCGAGACCCAGTACTTC.

This chain joins TRBV5-6 and TRBJ2-7, with 7 bases identical to TRBD2. Trimming removed 5 bases from V and 4 bases from J; junction bases left unmatched: 6. Germline CDR1 and CDR2: SGHDT and YYEEEE. The CDR3 has 13 residues. CDR3: CASSLGGRYEQYF. Written as DNA, the CDR3 is TGTGCCAGCAGTCTGGGAGGGCGTTACGAGCAGTACTTC.

This chain uses TRBV27 with TRBJ2-1, with D unresolved. The CDR3 is 13 residues long. Germline CDR1 MNHEY, CDR2 SMNVEV (reference sequence). The V end lost 4 bases, the J end lost 13 bases, and 17 bases lay between the germline ends. CDR3 amino acids: CASSSTWMTVQFF. CDR3 DNA: TGTGCCAGCAGTTCAACTTGGATGACCGTACAGTTCTTC.

The gene calls are TRBV5-6 and TRBJ1-6, with D perhaps matching TRBD1 (5 bases). The V end lost 5 bases, the J end lost 14 bases, and 17 bases lay between the germline ends. Germline CDR1 SGHDT, CDR2 YYEEEE. The CDR3 consists of 13 residues. The CDR3 DNA is TGTGCCAGCAGGCGGGGCCCCGAACGTTCCCTCCACTTT. It is translated as CASRRGPERSLHF.

To note about this clone: The germline gene is not matched at one end of the junction; a read error may be the cause. The chain is built from TRBV7-9 and TRBJ1-1; D remains unclear. Germline V gene sequence: CDR1 SEHNR, CDR2 FQNEAQ (reference sequence). The length of the CDR3 is 11 residues. The CDR3 DNA reads TGTGCCAGCAGCTTAGCCCTCTCTTTTATCTTT. Protein sequence: CASSLALSFIF.

The chain links TRBV6-6 to TRBJ2-3, with D possibly called TRBD1 or TRBD2 (5 bases each). This CDR3 comprises 15 residues. Trimming cost V 3 bases and J 5 bases, with 15 bases left between them. In germline, CDR1 is MNHNY, CDR2 SVGAGI (reference sequence). The CDR3 spells CASSYGGPSGDTQYF. CDR3 sequence (DNA): TGTGCCAGCAGTTATGGGGGACCGAGTGGAGATACGCAGTATTTT.

The chain couples TRBV6-2 or TRBV6-3 to TRBJ2-7, with 13 bases that match TRBD2. V shed 0 bases and J 6 bases; nucleotides not matched to a gene: 5. Germline V gene lookup returns CDR1 MNHEY and CDR2 SVGEGT. This CDR3 is built from 16 residues. CDR3 coding DNA: TGTGCCAGCAGTTACTCCGGGACTAGCGGGACACCCGAGCAGTACTTC. The encoded protein is CASSYSGTSGTPEQYF.

The chain joins TRBV5-1 to TRBJ2-7, with TRBD1 matching 8 bases. Germline CDR1 and CDR2: SGHRS and YFSETQ. V lost 4 bases, J lost 3 bases, and 3 bases stayed unmatched. The CDR3 runs 13 residues. The CDR3 DNA is TGCGCCAGCAGCGGCGGACAGGGCTACGAGCAGTACTTC. This translates into CASSGGQGYEQYF.

This clone was seen a few times. The V and J genes are TRBV3-1 (or the pseudogene TRBV3-2) and TRBJ2-2, with TRBD2 matching 8 bases. This CDR3 is built from 16 residues. J gave up 3 bases and V 1 base, and 4 bases lay outside the gene matches. Germline V gene sequence: CDR1 LGHDT, CDR2 YNNKEL (reference sequence). CDR3 protein: CASSQVRGRHTGELFF. The DNA of the CDR3 is TGTGCCAGCAGCCAAGTTCGCGGGAGGCACACCGGGGAGCTGTTTTTT.

V is TRBV10-1 and J is TRBJ2-3; D is undetermined. Trimming pared 3 bases from V and 0 bases from J, leaving 13 bases between. The CDR3 totals 16 residues. Germline V lookup: CDR1 WNHNN, CDR2 SYGVQD (reference sequence). The CDR3 reads CASSEEKTASTDTQYF. CDR3 coding DNA: TGCGCCAGCAGTGAAGAGAAGACCGCTAGCACAGATACGCAGTATTTT.

This chain uses TRBV4-3 with TRBJ2-7, with 7 bases matching TRBD2. CDR1 and CDR2 (germline): LGHNA, YSLEER. The V segment lost 0 bases and the J segment 3 bases; nucleotides outside the gene matches: 5. CDR3 length: 15 residues. CDR3 sequence reads: CASSQDWGGGYEQYF. CDR3 coding DNA: TGCGCCAGCAGCCAAGATTGGGGCGGGGGCTACGAGCAGTACTTC.

The V gene is TRBV5-4, the J gene TRBJ2-1; D uncertain. The V gene's germline CDR1 is SGHNT and CDR2 YYREEE (reference sequence). The CDR3 has 14 amino acids. Trimming took 4 bases from V and 5 from J, leaving 13 bases between them. The CDR3 loop reads CASSPLGPDNEQFF. The CDR3 coding sequence is TGTGCCAGCAGCCCTCTTGGGCCGGACAATGAGCAGTTCTTC.

V is TRBV24-1 and J is TRBJ2-1; TRBD2 agrees at 13 bases. The CDR3 contains 14 residues. Germline V gene lookup returns CDR1 KGHDR and CDR2 SFDVKD. The V and J ends lost 3 bases and 13 bases, in that order; junction bases with no gene match: 5. CDR3 protein: CATSDPGTSGKQFF. DNA of the CDR3: TGTGCCACCAGTGATCCAGGGACTAGCGGGAAACAGTTCTTC.

CDR3: CASSRRQGNNQPQHF. The CDR3 nucleotides are TGTGCCAGCAGCCGCCGACAGGGGAACAATCAGCCCCAGCATTTT. The chain links TRBV7-2 to TRBJ1-5, with TRBD1 identical over 8 bases. From germline, CDR1 is SGHTA and CDR2 FQGNSA. With V trimmed by 5 bases and J by 3 bases, 6 bases remained unmatched. The CDR3 has 15 amino acids.